A single TCR beta chain is shown here with its context. With listed TCR primers and previously described methods, bulk TCR libraries were prepared. TCRdb analysed the PCR reads with MiXCR anew, one entry per CDR3 protein. Of 490,000 or so distinct CDR3 sequences in the sample, 20% to 25% were seen once. This record belongs to a study of molecular identifiers for immune sequencing clone quantification. Sorted cell numbers of 20,000 to 1,000,000, with 10%, 30% or 50% RNA, served as input for naive CD8 libraries. The CDR3 is made up of 16 amino acids. From germline, CDR1 is SNHLY and CDR2 FYNNEI. Trimming removed 3 bases from V and 3 bases from J, with 14 bases in between.

The TCR comes from a human donor in good health. Some libraries in this study had Jurkat cell RNA spiked in. The sequenced sample was naive CD8+ T cells from blood, with Jurkat cell RNA spiked in. As for subset: FACS-sorted CD8+CD4-CCR7+CD45RA+ naive T cells. J is TRBJ2-2 and V is TRBV2; D unresolved. The CDR3, as DNA: TGTGCCAGCAGTGAGTTCCGGACCTATGACACCGGGGAGCTGTTTTTT. Translated, it gives CASSEFRTYDTGELFF.